The clone carrying this T cell receptor (beta chain) has ten or more counts. What it binds is not known. The data originate from a study of response to subunit inactivated influenza vaccine. From germline, CDR1 is SGHRS and CDR2 YFSETQ. Trimming took 1 base from V and 3 from J, leaving 8 bases between them. This CDR3 comprises 13 residues. MiXCR, applied by TCRdb to the RT-PCR reads, yields one record per CDR3 protein. The sample records around 580,000 distinct CDR3 sequences, roughly 10% being singletons. Broader study findings: With each seasonal influenza vaccination, the authors suggested, few new T cells are recruited.

The chain links TRBV5-1 to TRBJ2-7; D is uncertain. Sequences were derived from PBMCs from blood, sampled on the day of vaccination. The sequence was obtained from a man between 45 and 60 years old who received an inactivated influenza vaccine. The CDR3 nucleotides read TGCGCCAGCAGCTTGAACATACGCTACGAGCAGTACTTC. This codes for CASSLNIRYEQYF.